This T cell receptor (beta chain) was identified during a study of T-cell reconstitution after alpha-beta-depleted transplantation in children. Study results and limitations: Expanded graft clones, several hundred of them, were reportedly the source of alpha-beta T cells about two months after transplant.

TCRbeta library preparation incorporated unique molecular identifiers. TCRdb re-analysed the PCR reads in MiXCR, keeping a single row per CDR3 protein. The sample yields about 78,000 distinct CDR3 sequences, roughly an eighth seen once. The CDR3 sequence is 11 residues long. In germline, CDR1 is LGHNA, CDR2 YNFKEQ. Trimming shortened V by 1 base and J by 7 bases, and 5 bases separated the two germline ends. Points on this clonotype: Its target is not known.

This clonotype originated in a male patient aged 2-15 years who had a stem cell transplant for acute lymphoblastic leukemia, so the T cells may come from the graft donor. The chain couples TRBV4-2 to TRBJ2-7; no clear D. The sequenced sample was PBMCs, mostly from graft donor cells, obtained 180 days after TCRalphabeta/CD19-depleted stem cell transplant. The CDR3 DNA is TGTGCCAGCAGCCAAGGCCGAGAGCAGTACTTC. This codes for CASSQGREQYF.